This T cell receptor (beta chain) was sequenced in a study of cytomegalovirus exposure and HLA in healthy donors. A multiplex PCR was run with 60 Vbeta primers and 13 Jbeta primers. The protocol was immunoSEQ multiplex PCR, while the TCRdb copy is restricted to in-frame clones and leaves out a portion. The sample yields 150,000 to 200,000 clones, roughly three quarters seen once. This clone was observed a handful of times. Trimming shortened V by 3 bases and J by 7 bases, and 28 bases separated the two germline ends. The CDR3 sequence is 18 residues long. The rearrangement uses TRBV23-1 and TRBJ2-7; D is possibly TRBD2 (6 bases). TRBV23-1 carries the ORF label, with uncertain function. The origin of this receptor is a man aged 55 to 70 in good health and CMV-seronegative. The sample consisted of PBMCs. CDR3 DNA sequence: TGCGCCAGCAGTCATACTTCCCCGCTTGGAGGGGAAATAGAAGAGCAGTACTTC. Translated, it gives CASSHTSPLGGEIEEQYF.